Listed here are 2 T cell receptor beta chains from one sample, sequenced in a study of blood T cell repertoires in COVID-19. This table comes from immunoSEQ multiplex PCR, and its TCRdb copy is limited to in-frame clones, with some not included. In the table there are around 110,000 clones, around nine tenths of which are singletons. Material for sequencing was peripheral blood. The receptor set was obtained from a man aged 35-49 years with acute or convalescent COVID-19.

This clone showed up just a few times. This chain joins TRBV6-5 and TRBJ2-7; the D gene is possibly TRBD2 (5 bases). CDR1 is MNHEY and CDR2 is SVGAGI in the germline V gene. CDR3 length: 15 residues. V was shortened by 4 bases and J by 6 bases, with 19 bases between the two germline ends. CDR3: CASSSGFTVDGEQYF. The CDR3 nucleotides are TGTGCCAGCAGTTCGGGATTCACGGTAGACGGCGAGCAGTACTTC.

This clone was recorded only once. This sequence joins TRBV20-1 and TRBJ2-5; D call uncertain. Germline CDR1 and CDR2: DFQATT and SNEGSKA (reference sequence). The V and J ends lost 3 bases and 3 bases respectively, with 11 bases between them. CDR3 length equals 13 residues. CDR3 coding DNA: TGCAGTGCTAGTTGGAGCTCGGAAGAGACCCAGTACTTC. Residues: CSASWSSEETQYF.